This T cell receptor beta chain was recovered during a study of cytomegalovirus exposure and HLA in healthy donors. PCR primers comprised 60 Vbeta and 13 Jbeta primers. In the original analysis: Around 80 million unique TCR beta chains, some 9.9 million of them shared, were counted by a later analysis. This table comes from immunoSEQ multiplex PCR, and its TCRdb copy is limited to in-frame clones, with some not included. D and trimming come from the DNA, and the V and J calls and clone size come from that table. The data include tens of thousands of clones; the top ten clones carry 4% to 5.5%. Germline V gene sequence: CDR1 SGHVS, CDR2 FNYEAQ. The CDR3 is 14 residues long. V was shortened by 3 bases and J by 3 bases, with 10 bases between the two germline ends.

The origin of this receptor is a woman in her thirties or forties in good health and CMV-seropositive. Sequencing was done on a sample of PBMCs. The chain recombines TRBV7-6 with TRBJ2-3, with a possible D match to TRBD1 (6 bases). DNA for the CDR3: TGTGCCAGCAGCTTTCCCAGGGGTACAGATACGCAGTATTTT. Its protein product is CASSFPRGTDTQYF.